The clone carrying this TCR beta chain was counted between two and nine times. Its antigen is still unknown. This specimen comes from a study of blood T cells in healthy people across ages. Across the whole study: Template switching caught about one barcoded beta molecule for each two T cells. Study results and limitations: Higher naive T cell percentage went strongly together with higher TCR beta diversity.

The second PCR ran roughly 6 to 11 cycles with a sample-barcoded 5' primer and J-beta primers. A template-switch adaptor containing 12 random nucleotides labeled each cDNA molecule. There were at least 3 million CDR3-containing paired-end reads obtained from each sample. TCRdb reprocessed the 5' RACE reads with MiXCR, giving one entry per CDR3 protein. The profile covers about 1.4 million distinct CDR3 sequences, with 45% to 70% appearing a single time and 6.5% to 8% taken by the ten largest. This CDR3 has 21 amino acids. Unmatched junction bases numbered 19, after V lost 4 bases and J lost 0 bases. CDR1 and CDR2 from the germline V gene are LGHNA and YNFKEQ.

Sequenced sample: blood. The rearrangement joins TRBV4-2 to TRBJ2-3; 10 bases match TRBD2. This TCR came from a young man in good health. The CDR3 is CASSPLDGALAGAYSTDTQYF. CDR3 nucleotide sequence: TGTGCCAGCAGCCCTCTTGACGGGGCGCTAGCGGGGGCCTATAGCACAGATACGCAGTATTTT.